Below are 22 T cell receptor beta chains sequenced from a single sample in a study of T cells expressing NK-cell markers. TCRdb re-called the 5' RACE reads and shows each CDR3 protein once, DNA omitted. Its listing shows 350,000 to 450,000 distinct CDR3 sequences. The sample was blood T cells: a sorted CD56 or NKG2C T cell subset, CD4+ or CD8+ T cells, or bulk PBMC T cells (not recorded which). These TCRs come from a man between 18 and 69 years old in good health.

CDR3 protein: CASSLSWDRAYNEQFF. This chain connects TRBV18 to TRBJ2-1; no DNA is available, so the TRBD1 call from TCRdb remains unchecked. This CDR3 comprises 16 residues. Germline CDR1 and CDR2: KGHSH and LQKENI.

The J gene is TRBJ2-5, the V gene TRBV27. The CDR3 loop spans 13 amino acids. Germline V lookup: CDR1 MNHEY, CDR2 SMNVEV (reference sequence). This chain's CDR3 is CASSLRWEDTQYF.

This CDR3 reads CASIVSTGWNTEAFF. The chain joins TRBV6-1 to TRBJ1-1; lacking DNA, the TRBD1 call made by TCRdb goes unchecked. This CDR3 region has 15 residues. The germline V gene encodes CDR1 MNHNS and CDR2 SASEGT.

The rearrangement links TRBV21-1 to TRBJ1-5; as DNA is missing, the TRBD1 call by TCRdb cannot be tested. TRBV21-1 represents a pseudogene. The CDR3 runs 15 residues. CDR3 protein: CASSSSTGGNQPQHF.

The V and J genes are TRBV5-6 and TRBJ2-3; the TCRdb D gene call, TRBD1, has no DNA to confirm it. Germline loops: CDR1 SGHDT, CDR2 YYEEEE. The CDR3 consists of 14 residues. The CDR3: CASSLIGPNPTQYF. The full variable domain, completed using reference TRBV5-6 and TRBJ2-3, is DAGVTQSPTHLIKTRGQQVTLRCSPKSGHDTVSWYQQALGQGPQFIFQYYEEEERQRGNFPDRFSGHQFPNYSSELNVNALLLGDSALYLCASSLIGPNPTQYFGPGTRLTVL.

V is TRBV2 and J is TRBJ2-7; TCRdb outputs TRBD1, but without DNA this stays unchecked. Germline lookup yields CDR1 SNHLY and CDR2 FYNNEI. The CDR3 length is 14 residues. The CDR3 reads CASIYPGQTTEQYF.

This chain uses TRBV28 with TRBJ1-5. The CDR3 covers 14 residues. Looked up from germline, CDR1 is MDHEN and CDR2 is SYDVKM. This CDR3 reads CASTLQVNNQPQHF. Full variable domain (missing parts from reference TRBV28 and TRBJ1-5): DVKVTQSSRYLVKRTGEKVFLECVQDMDHENMFWYRQDPGLGLRLIYFSYDVKMKEKGDIPEGYSVSREKKERFSLILESASTNQTSMYLCASTLQVNNQPQHFGDGTRLSIL.

The chain is built from TRBV12-3 or TRBV12-4 and TRBJ2-1; the TRBD2 assignment by TCRdb is unverifiable without DNA. This CDR3 is built from 15 residues. CDR3 residues: CASSRSGGLYNEQFF.

The chain couples TRBV20-1 to TRBJ2-7; TCRdb's D gene call, TRBD2, goes unchecked for lack of DNA. This CDR3 has 13 amino acids. Germline values: CDR1 DFQATT, CDR2 SNEGSKA (reference sequence). CDR3 residues: CSARPLTSGVGYF.

The rearrangement links TRBV15 to TRBJ1-6. This CDR3 is built from 15 residues. Germline CDR1 is LNHNV and CDR2 is YYDKDF (reference sequence). This CDR3 reads CATSLRRDGNSPLHF.

The chain uses TRBV18 and TRBJ1-2; TCRdb picks TRBD1, but there is no DNA to check that call. Germline V gives CDR1 KGHSH, CDR2 LQKENI. The CDR3 runs 13 residues. The CDR3 loop reads CASSLTTGNGYTF.

The chain recombines TRBV6-2 or TRBV6-3 with TRBJ2-1; lacking DNA, the TRBD1 call made by TCRdb goes unchecked. CDR1 is MNHEY and CDR2 is SVGEGT in the germline V gene. The CDR3 consists of 17 residues. The CDR3 loop reads CASSYSLPGQGRDEQFF.

V is TRBV7-2 and J is TRBJ2-4; the TRBD2 assignment by TCRdb is unverifiable without DNA. The length of the CDR3 is 14 residues. In germline, CDR1 is SGHTA, CDR2 FQGNSA. CDR3 in amino acids: CASSVDYYKNIQYF.

This sequence joins TRBV5-1 and TRBJ1-1; TCRdb picks TRBD1, but there is no DNA to check that call. This CDR3 has 20 amino acids. The V gene's germline CDR1 is SGHRS and CDR2 YFSETQ. CDR3: CASSSIRPSAPRTLNTEAFF.

The rearrangement links TRBV9 to TRBJ1-6; lacking DNA, the TRBD1 call made by TCRdb goes unchecked. This CDR3 contains 15 residues. Germline CDR1 SGDLS, CDR2 YYNGEE. The CDR3 is CASSKIQGFGSPLHF.

J is TRBJ2-7 and V is TRBV3-1; checking the TCRdb D call of TRBD2 is not possible without DNA. CDR3 length: 14 residues. Germline V gene data show CDR1 as LGHDT and CDR2 as YNNKEL (reference sequence). CDR3 residues: CASSGTFSSYEQYF.

The rearrangement links TRBV6-5 to TRBJ2-3. The CDR3 contains 16 residues. CDR1 is MNHEY and CDR2 is SVGAGI in the germline V gene. CDR3 protein: CASSYSEPVGQHTQYF.

The chain's CDR3 is CASSLETHGAPLHF. The J gene is TRBJ1-6, the V gene TRBV7-9. The CDR3 consists of 14 residues. Germline loops: CDR1 SEHNR, CDR2 FQNEAQ (reference sequence).

The chain combines TRBV9 with TRBJ2-3; TCRdb reports TRBD1, a call that lacks DNA to check it against. This CDR3 is 15 amino acids long. Germline CDR1 and CDR2: SGDLS and YYNGEE. CDR3 sequence reads: CASTPPGDPTDTQYF.

This rearrangement joins TRBV14 to TRBJ2-1; the D gene TCRdb calls, TRBD2, cannot be checked with no DNA. The CDR3 sequence is 12 residues long. Per the germline V gene, CDR1 is SGHDN and CDR2 is FVKESK. CDR3 region: CASSQDDPRAFF.

The chain couples TRBV11-1 to TRBJ1-1; the D gene TCRdb calls, TRBD1, cannot be checked with no DNA. Germline V gene sequence: CDR1 SGHAT, CDR2 FQDESV (reference sequence). The CDR3 contains 15 residues. The CDR3 protein is CASRHLRGPRAEAFF.

The chain links TRBV20-1 to TRBJ1-1; TCRdb returns TRBD1, unconfirmable since there is no DNA. Per the germline V gene, CDR1 is DFQATT and CDR2 is SNEGSKA (reference sequence). The CDR3 contains 14 residues. CDR3 sequence reads: CSASDRPMNTEAFF.